Listed here are 22 T cell receptor beta chains from one sample, sequenced in a study of CD8 T cells in Susac syndrome. Random hexamers were used to reverse transcribe an amount of about 0.5 to 1 ug RNA. A single record per CDR3 protein comes from TCRdb applying MiXCR to the immunoSEQ multiplex PCR reads. The data contain hundreds of thousands of distinct CDR3 sequences, about 88% of them seen just once; the ten biggest clones take up over 0.09%. The sample consisted of CD8+ T cells from PBMCs. The origin of the receptors is a human donor with multiple sclerosis.

This chain links TRBV6-5 with TRBJ2-7, with D tentatively TRBD1 or TRBD2 (5 bases each). The V gene lost 5 bases and the J gene lost 2 bases, with 16 bases spanning the gap. CDR3 length: 15 amino acids. Germline CDR1 is MNHEY and CDR2 is SVGAGI. DNA of the CDR3: TGTGCCAGCAGTCAACTCGGGACGGGCCCCTACGAGCAGTACTTC. Translation gives CASSQLGTGPYEQYF.

The rearrangement links TRBV7-3 to TRBJ2-1, with 7 bases that match TRBD2. The germline gives CDR1 SGHTA, CDR2 FQGTGA. J gave up 3 bases and V 1 base, and 6 bases lay outside the gene matches. There are 16 residues in the CDR3. For the CDR3, the DNA is TGTGCCAGCAGCTTAATCGGAGCTAGCGGCTACAATGAGCAGTTCTTC. It yields the protein CASSLIGASGYNEQFF.

The chain is built from TRBV24-1 and TRBJ1-1, with 7 bases identical to TRBD1. Germline trimming cut 9 bases from V and 8 bases from J; bases unmatched to any gene: 2. The CDR3 has 10 amino acids. Germline CDR1 and CDR2: KGHDR and SFDVKD. The CDR3 DNA is TGTGCCACCGGGGACAGAGAAGCTTTCTTT. Encoded protein: CATGDREAFF.

This CDR3 is CASSQRTSGRDTGELFF. CDR3 bases: TGTGCCAGCAGCCAAAGGACTAGCGGGAGGGACACCGGGGAGCTGTTTTTT. The chain uses TRBV13 and TRBJ2-2; 15 nucleotides align to TRBD2. The CDR3 is made up of 17 amino acids. With 5 bases clipped from V and 3 bases from J, the junction kept 4 bases outside the gene matches. Looked up from germline, CDR1 is PRHDT and CDR2 is FYEKMQ (reference sequence).

This sequence joins TRBV7-3 and TRBJ2-1, with TRBD2 matching 11 bases. After removal of 4 bases from V and 7 bases from J, the junction contained 9 bases not matched to a gene. The CDR3 length is 16 residues. The V gene's germline CDR1 is SGHTA and CDR2 FQGTGA. CDR3 region: CASSSLAGGPGNEQFF. The CDR3 region has the DNA TGTGCCAGCAGCTCCTTAGCGGGAGGGCCCGGGAATGAGCAGTTCTTC.

The rearrangement links TRBV12-3 or TRBV12-4 to TRBJ1-5, with a tentative D call TRBD1 (5 bases). Trimming pared 3 bases from V and 5 bases from J, leaving 11 bases between. The CDR3 contains 14 residues. The CDR3 region is CASSFLTADQPQHF. CDR3 in DNA: TGTGCCAGCAGTTTTTTGACAGCCGATCAGCCCCAGCATTTT.

CDR3 region: CASSFETGVSEQYF. CDR3 sequence (DNA): TGTGCCAGCAGCTTCGAGACAGGGGTCTCGGAGCAGTACTTC. The chain has TRBV5-6 and TRBJ2-7; 8 bases map to TRBD1. CDR3 size: 14 residues. Germline CDR1 reads SGHDT; CDR2 reads YYEEEE. V dropped 2 bases and J dropped 7; count of bases not matched to a gene: 8.

The chain recombines TRBV13 with TRBJ2-1; D is uncertain. Trimming removed 4 bases from V and 8 bases from J, with 12 bases in between. Germline V lookup: CDR1 PRHDT, CDR2 FYEKMQ (reference sequence). The CDR3 covers 13 residues. CDR3 region: CASSSPVFDEQFF. In nucleotides, the CDR3 is TGTGCCAGCAGCTCCCCGGTATTTGATGAGCAGTTCTTC.

This chain uses TRBV11-3 with TRBJ1-5, with unresolved D. The CDR3 is 13 amino acids. The germline V and J ends were trimmed by 2 bases and 7 bases, with 9 bases remaining between them. Germline CDR1 and CDR2: SGHNT and YENEEA. CDR3 DNA: TGTGCCAGCAGCTTATCCCCCAGGCAGCCCCAGCATTTT. Protein: CASSLSPRQPQHF.

The J gene is TRBJ2-7, the V gene TRBV4-2, with D perhaps matching TRBD1 or TRBD2 (5 bases each). The V and J ends lost 1 base and 5 bases respectively, with 12 bases between them. The CDR3 runs to 14 residues. Germline V CDR1 and CDR2: LGHNA, YNFKEQ. CDR3 nucleotide sequence: TGTGCCAGCAGCCAAGGTTTGGGGGATGACGAGCAGTACTTC. The encoded protein is CASSQGLGDDEQYF.

This chain uses TRBV29-1 with TRBJ2-2, with D possibly being TRBD1 or TRBD2 (5 bases each). Germline V gene data show CDR1 as SQVTM and CDR2 as ANQGSEA. V lost 0 bases to trimming and J lost 0 bases, with 17 bases between them. The CDR3 runs 18 residues. CDR3 DNA sequence: TGCAGCGTTGAAGAGGTGCCGACACAGGACTCGAACACCGGGGAGCTGTTTTTT. Encoded protein: CSVEEVPTQDSNTGELFF.

The V and J genes are TRBV6-6 and TRBJ2-3; D gene unclear. Trimming cost V 0 bases and J 5 bases, with 6 bases left between them. CDR3 length equals 13 residues. The germline V gene has CDR1 MNHNY and CDR2 SVGAGI (reference sequence). The CDR3 nucleotides are TGTGCCAGCAGTTACTCCTCCGGAGATACGCAGTATTTT. It is translated as CASSYSSGDTQYF.

This chain connects TRBV9 to TRBJ2-7; D gene unclear. The CDR3 has 13 amino acids. V gave up 0 bases and J gave up 7 bases, with 11 bases separating them. The germline V gene has CDR1 SGDLS and CDR2 YYNGEE. The CDR3 reads CASSVVEWSEQYF. In DNA form, the CDR3 reads TGTGCCAGCAGCGTAGTGGAGTGGAGTGAGCAGTACTTC. The full variable domain, its missing parts supplied by reference TRBV9 and TRBJ2-7, is DSGVTQTPKHLITATGQRVTLRCSPRSGDLSVYWYQQSLDQGLQFLIQYYNGEERAKGNILERFSAQQFPDLHSELNLSSLELGDSALYFCASSVVEWSEQYFGPGTRLTVT.

The chain combines TRBV28 with TRBJ2-7; D gene uncertain. The CDR3 loop spans 14 amino acids. V was clipped by 2 bases and J by 2 bases, with 10 bases between them. Germline CDR1 reads MDHEN; CDR2 reads SYDVKM. This CDR3 is CASSLGLNTYEQYF. CDR3 DNA: TGTGCCAGCAGTTTAGGGCTGAATACCTACGAGCAGTACTTC.

J is TRBJ1-4 and V is TRBV27; no firm D call. Looked up from germline, CDR1 is MNHEY and CDR2 is SMNVEV (reference sequence). The ends were cut back, 5 bases at V and 3 bases at J, with 16 bases in the middle. This CDR3 has 16 residues. The CDR3 reads CASSPLGSGANEKLFF. The CDR3 bases are TGTGCCAGCAGTCCCCTGGGATCCGGGGCTAATGAAAAACTGTTTTTT.

The V call is TRBV15, the J call TRBJ1-2; possible D gene TRBD1, 6 bases. The length of the CDR3 is 16 residues. V was cut by 3 bases and J by 3 bases, with 17 bases left in between. CDR1 and CDR2 from the germline V gene are LNHNV and YYDKDF (reference sequence). The CDR3 DNA sequence: TGTGCCACCAGCAGGATGGTGGGGGGCAGGGACTATGGCTACACCTTC. Its protein product is CATSRMVGGRDYGYTF.

The chain uses TRBV9 and TRBJ2-1, with 14 positions matching TRBD2. The trim removed 3 bases at V and 9 bases at J, leaving 8 bases unmatched. Germline assignment: CDR1 SGDLS and CDR2 YYNGEE. The CDR3 covers 16 residues. CDR3 region: CASSARLAGGLVEQFF. CDR3 DNA: TGTGCCAGCAGCGCAAGACTAGCGGGAGGGCTCGTTGAGCAGTTCTTC.

This chain joins TRBV7-2 and TRBJ1-2; the match to TRBD1 covers 7 bases. The V gene end was trimmed by 5 bases and the J gene end by 0 bases; junction bases not matched to a gene: 18. Germline CDR1 reads SGHTA; CDR2 reads FQGNSA. The CDR3 is 19 residues long. The CDR3 region is CASSRRHPGQSPANYGYTF. For the CDR3, the DNA is TGTGCCAGCAGCCGTAGGCACCCGGGACAGAGCCCCGCTAACTATGGCTACACCTTC.

This clonotype was recorded once. This chain uses TRBV30 with TRBJ2-1, with 9 bases lining up with TRBD2. From germline, CDR1 is GTSNPN and CDR2 SVGIG (reference sequence). The CDR3 consists of 15 residues. The V and J ends lost 1 base and 6 bases, in that order; junction bases with no gene match: 7. The CDR3 loop is CAWSGLADRINEQFF. In nucleotides, the CDR3 is TGTGCCTGGAGTGGACTAGCGGACCGAATCAATGAGCAGTTCTTC.

The J gene is TRBJ2-1, the V gene TRBV29-1; no clear D. Trimming took 0 bases from V and 1 from J, leaving 10 bases between them. The length of the CDR3 is 15 residues. Germline loops: CDR1 SQVTM, CDR2 ANQGSEA. DNA of the CDR3: TGCAGCGTTGAAGACATAGCCGCGTCCTACAATGAGCAGTTCTTC. Its translation is CSVEDIAASYNEQFF.

The chain joins TRBV7-9 to TRBJ2-7; D not certain. This CDR3 has 12 amino acids. CDR1 and CDR2 from the germline V gene are SEHNR and FQNEAQ (reference sequence). Trimming stripped 1 base from V and 6 bases from J, with 7 bases between. This CDR3 is CASSLVAVEQYF. The DNA for the CDR3 is TGTGCCAGCAGCTTAGTAGCTGTCGAGCAGTACTTC.

V is TRBV27 and J is TRBJ2-7, with TRBD2 matching 15 bases. Unmatched junction bases numbered 8, after V lost 3 bases and J lost 2 bases. Germline V CDR1 and CDR2: MNHEY, SMNVEV (reference sequence). The CDR3 covers 18 residues. DNA for the CDR3: TGTGCCAGCAGTTTGCCGGGACTAGCGGGAGGAAAACCCTACGAGCAGTACTTC. Its translation: CASSLPGLAGGKPYEQYF.